This TCR beta chain was retrieved from a study of OX40 agonist ivuxolimab in advanced cancers. Study overall: Cohort: more than 75% men, mean age 60, aged roughly 20 to 79. Broader study findings: Certain nonresponding patients likewise had low normalized T-cell clonal expansion.

A word on this clone: The antigen is undetermined.

Method: immunoSEQ multiplex PCR; TCRdb's copy keeps in-frame clones and lacks some. The sample has tens of thousands of clones; around 91% are singletons. Sampled blood was obtained at baseline, cycle 4 day 1, and cycle 7 day 1. Germline V gene lookup returns CDR1 SGHTS and CDR2 YDEGEE. This CDR3 contains 15 residues. The trim removed 4 bases at V and 0 bases at J, leaving 6 bases unmatched. The receptor comes from an adult with an advanced solid tumor such as melanoma, head and neck, liver or kidney cancer. The chain joins TRBV5-8 to TRBJ1-1; 7 nucleotides line up with TRBD1. The material sequenced was CD4+ or CD8+ T cells sorted from blood, taken in a trial of the OX40 agonist ivuxolimab. The CDR3 sequence: CASSREGALNTEAFF. CDR3 in DNA: TGTGCCAGCAGCAGAGAGGGGGCTTTGAACACTGAAGCTTTCTTT.